The rows below give T cell receptor beta chains drawn from one sample of a study of OX40 agonist ivuxolimab in advanced cancers. Profiling relied on immunoSEQ multiplex PCR, and the TCRdb table lists in-frame clones only, not all of them. The sample records tens of thousands of clones, 80% to 90% being singletons. Here the sequenced sample was CD4+ or CD8+ T cells sorted from blood, taken in a trial of the OX40 agonist ivuxolimab. The receptors were sampled from an adult with an advanced solid tumor such as melanoma, head and neck, liver or kidney cancer. The CDR3 runs from the conserved cysteine through the conserved F or W. A D gene is named only where the DNA matches it firmly. Clone size appears in some rows only: once, few, many, or a class for an expanded clone.

v_call,j_call,clone_size,d_call,cdr3_aa,cdr3_nt
TRBV5-6,TRBJ2-5,.,TRBD2,CASSLILAGGSLETQYF,TGTGCCAGCAGCTTGATCCTAGCGGGGGGATCCTTAGAGACCCAGTACTTC
TRBV4-3,TRBJ2-7,.,TRBD1,CASSQDPGQGYEQYF,TGCGCCAGCAGCCAAGACCCGGGACAGGGATACGAGCAGTACTTC
TRBV13,TRBJ2-3,.,.,CASSPSRNTQYF,TGTGCCAGCAGCCCTTCCCGAAATACGCAGTATTTT
TRBV2,TRBJ2-5,once,TRBD2,CASSGTSGGQETQYF,TGTGCCAGCAGCGGGACTAGCGGGGGGCAAGAGACCCAGTACTTC
TRBV28,TRBJ2-2,.,TRBD2,CASSLSAGRGGTGELFF,TGTGCCAGCAGTTTAAGCGCGGGGAGGGGTGGCACCGGGGAGCTGTTTTTT
TRBV11-2,TRBJ2-7,.,TRBD1,CAVSGQTYEQYF,TGTGCCGTTTCGGGACAGACCTACGAGCAGTACTTC
TRBV7-6,TRBJ1-1,.,.,CASSLGPGMEAFF,TGTGCCAGCAGCTTAGGCCCGGGGATGGAAGCTTTCTTT
TRBV6-5,TRBJ2-7,.,.,CASNGRGYEQYF,TGTGCCAGCAACGGACGGGGCTACGAGCAGTACTTC
TRBV1,TRBJ1-4,.,.,CTSSQAGRNEKLFF,TGCACCAGCAGCCAAGCCGGAAGGAATGAAAAACTGTTTTTT
TRBV7-9,TRBJ2-7,.,.,CASSLIGEWEQYF,TGTGCCAGCAGCTTAATCGGCGAATGGGAGCAGTACTTC
TRBV6-5,TRBJ1-5,.,.,CASSPGRSSQPQHF,TGTGCCAGCAGCCCGGGACGGTCCAGTCAGCCCCAGCATTTT
TRBV5-6,TRBJ1-2,.,TRBD1,CASKPRDRVDYGYTF,TGTGCCAGCAAGCCCCGGGACAGGGTCGACTATGGCTACACCTTC
TRBV23-1,TRBJ2-2,.,.,CASSRDLRGTLANTGELFF,TGCGCCAGCAGTCGGGATCTCCGGGGGACGCTCGCGAACACCGGGGAGCTGTTTTTT
TRBV28,TRBJ2-7,.,.,CASGPRPSYEQYF,TGTGCCAGCGGGCCGAGACCGTCCTACGAGCAGTACTTC
TRBV7-6,TRBJ2-5,.,.,CASSLRWGETQYF,TGTGCCAGCAGCTTAAGGTGGGGGGAGACCCAGTACTTC
TRBV11-3,TRBJ2-1,once,.,CASSLEATGSYNEQFF,TGTGCCAGCAGCTTAGAAGCCACTGGCTCCTACAATGAGCAGTTCTTC
TRBV6-5,TRBJ2-7,.,TRBD2,CASSYAGSGGSYEQYF,TGTGCCAGCAGTTACGCTGGTAGCGGGGGCTCCTACGAGCAGTACTTC
TRBV4-3,TRBJ1-2,.,TRBD1,CASSRGQGIGGYTF,TGCGCCAGCAGCCGGGGACAGGGGATCGGTGGCTACACCTTC
TRBV10-3,TRBJ1-2,.,.,CAISENVGGYGYTF,TGTGCCATCAGTGAGAACGTGGGGGGCTATGGCTACACCTTC
TRBV7-2,TRBJ2-1,.,TRBD2,CASSFRGGFYNEQFF,TGTGCCAGCAGCTTCCGGGGGGGCTTCTACAATGAGCAGTTCTTC
TRBV7-6,TRBJ2-7,.,TRBD1,CASSATGTGRGEQYF,TGTGCCAGCAGCGCGACCGGGACAGGAAGAGGGGAGCAGTACTTC
TRBV7-2,TRBJ2-5,.,TRBD1,CASSSPTGGGETQYF,TGTGCCAGCAGCTCGCCGACAGGGGGGGGAGAGACCCAGTACTTC
TRBV10-3,TRBJ1-1,few,TRBD1,CAISESNRGSTEAFF,TGTGCCATCAGTGAGTCGAACAGGGGAAGCACTGAAGCTTTCTTT
TRBV6-4,TRBJ2-3,.,.,CARAREDSSTDTQYF,TGTGCCCGGGCACGAGAGGATTCTAGCACAGATACGCAGTATTTT
TRBV4-1,TRBJ1-2,medium-sized,TRBD1,CASSQDGTGHYGYTF,TGCGCCAGCAGCCAAGATGGGACAGGCCACTATGGCTACACCTTC
TRBV28,TRBJ1-1,.,.,CASSGLATVNTEAFF,TGTGCCAGCAGCGGATTGGCGACAGTAAACACTGAAGCTTTCTTT
TRBV11-2,TRBJ1-4,.,TRBD1,CASSLDIFRDRVVEKLFF,TGTGCCAGCAGCTTAGATATTTTTCGGGACAGAGTAGTTGAAAAACTGTTTTTT
TRBV5-6,TRBJ1-2,.,.,CASSLKGSGYTF,TGTGCCAGCAGCTTGAAGGGTAGTGGCTACACCTTC
TRBV15,TRBJ2-7,few,TRBD2,CATSSSGGLSSYEQYF,TGTGCCACCAGCTCTAGCGGGGGCCTTAGCTCCTACGAGCAGTACTTC
TRBV4-1,TRBJ2-5,.,.,CASSQDWGQETQYF,TGCGCCAGCAGCCAAGATTGGGGCCAGGAGACCCAGTACTTC
TRBV20-1,TRBJ2-7,once,.,CSARLTYEQYF,TGCAGTGCTAGGTTAACCTACGAGCAGTACTTC
TRBV6-6,TRBJ2-1,once,TRBD2,CATLGSGGFEQFF,TGTGCCACCCTGGGGAGCGGGGGATTTGAGCAGTTCTTC
TRBV6-5,TRBJ1-1,.,.,CASSYSIDEAFF,TGTGCCAGCAGTTACTCGATAGATGAAGCTTTCTTT
TRBV4-3,TRBJ1-1,.,.,CASSQDFQANLMNTEAFF,TGCGCCAGCAGCCAAGATTTCCAGGCGAACCTCATGAACACTGAAGCTTTCTTT
TRBV11-3,TRBJ2-7,.,TRBD1,CASSNPGQGSYEQYF,TGTGCCAGCAGCAATCCGGGACAGGGTTCCTACGAGCAGTACTTC
TRBV7-9,TRBJ1-6,few,.,CASSFPGVSSPLHF,TGTGCCAGCAGCTTCCCCGGGGTTTCGTCACCCCTCCACTTT
TRBV5-6,TRBJ1-4,once,.,CASSRNEKLFF,TGTGCCAGCAGCCGGAATGAAAAACTGTTTTTT
TRBV7-7,TRBJ1-1,.,.,CASSAGGENTEAFF,TGTGCTAGCAGCGCCGGAGGGGAGAACACTGAAGCTTTCTTT
TRBV7-6,TRBJ1-1,.,.,CATGGGLNTEAFF,TGTGCCACTGGAGGGGGATTGAACACTGAAGCTTTCTTT
TRBV6-6,TRBJ1-2,.,.,CASSYSIQDYTF,TGTGCCAGCAGTTACTCGATTCAGGACTACACCTTC
TRBV29-1,TRBJ2-7,.,.,CSARDNFYEQYF,TGCAGCGCCCGGGACAACTTCTACGAGCAGTACTTC
TRBV11-2,TRBJ1-2,once,.,CASSSTGTPNYGYTF,TGTGCCAGCAGCTCAACCGGGACACCGAACTATGGCTACACCTTC
TRBV7-9,TRBJ2-3,.,.,CASSAPITDTQYF,TGTGCCAGCAGCGCCCCCATCACAGATACGCAGTATTTT
TRBV19,TRBJ1-5,once,.,CASCPGLTYSNQPQHF,TGTGCCAGTTGTCCGGGCCTAACGTATAGCAATCAGCCCCAGCATTTT
TRBV20-1,TRBJ1-1,.,.,CSAATPEAFF,TGCAGTGCTGCCACACCGGAAGCTTTCTTT